This T cell receptor (beta chain) was identified during a study of shared clonotypes between healthy human individuals. Study-level findings and limits: The study sampled only blood, and tissue repertoires likely differ. Shared clonotypes across all four donors exceeded non-shared ones in generation probability.

Turning to this clone: Antigen: not known.

Investigators divided CD4+ cells into CD45RA+ naive and CD45RA-negative memory subsets. Germline V CDR1 and CDR2: MDHEN, SYDVKM. The junction had 11 bases not matched to a gene; V was cut back by 8 bases and J by 2 bases. The CDR3 spans 16 residues. Every subset had its genomic DNA shared out evenly among several immunoSEQ plates. Profiled with immunoSEQ multiplex PCR; TCRdb holds only in-frame clones, not every one. The sample has 2 million to 2.5 million clones, 80% to 95% seen once. The chain is built from TRBV28 and TRBJ2-7; TRBD1 matches 11 bases. Sequencing was carried out using naive CD4+ T cells from PBMCs. This sample's subset: CD45RA+ positively selected. The receptor was derived from a man younger than 30 in good health. Some clones in this sample may be carry-over from other donors' samples. This CDR3 reads CASGLFPGQGAYEQYF. In DNA, the CDR3 is TGTGCCAGCGGACTTTTCCCGGGACAGGGGGCCTACGAGCAGTACTTC. The full variable domain, in which reference TRBV28 and TRBJ2-7 provide the parts outside the CDR3, is DVKVTQSSRYLVKRTGEKVFLECVQDMDHENMFWYRQDPGLGLRLIYFSYDVKMKEKGDIPEGYSVSREKKERFSLILESASTNQTSMYLCASGLFPGQGAYEQYFGPGTRLTVT.